The clone carrying this T cell receptor (beta chain) was detected only a few times. Trimming at V came to 1 base and at J to 6 bases, leaving 8 bases not matched to a gene. From germline, CDR1 is SGHRS and CDR2 YFSETQ. The CDR3 runs to 17 residues. The time point was: newly diagnosed GD, antithyroid drugs for less than 3 months. PBMC RNA served as the TCR library source. These data come from a study of regulatory T cells in long-lasting Graves disease. With iRepertoire HTBI primers and Arm-PCR of CDR3 regions, TCR beta libraries were built. TCRdb recomputed calls from the multiplex PCR reads with MiXCR, one row per CDR3 protein. The top ten clones hold about 25% of a sample with roughly 420,000 distinct CDR3 sequences, about 17% of them seen once. Separately, the same data were catalogued under a study of T cells in Graves' hyperthyroidism and ophthalmopathy.

The chain couples TRBV5-1 to TRBJ2-1, with 12 bases matching TRBD2. Sequencing was performed on peripheral blood mononuclear cells (PBMCs), taken at new diagnosis, from a patient treated with antithyroid drugs. The clonotype comes from a woman aged 18-35 years with Graves disease. The CDR3: CASSLPRLAGAGNEQFF. In DNA, the CDR3 is TGCGCCAGCAGCTTGCCCCGACTAGCGGGAGCGGGCAATGAGCAGTTCTTC.